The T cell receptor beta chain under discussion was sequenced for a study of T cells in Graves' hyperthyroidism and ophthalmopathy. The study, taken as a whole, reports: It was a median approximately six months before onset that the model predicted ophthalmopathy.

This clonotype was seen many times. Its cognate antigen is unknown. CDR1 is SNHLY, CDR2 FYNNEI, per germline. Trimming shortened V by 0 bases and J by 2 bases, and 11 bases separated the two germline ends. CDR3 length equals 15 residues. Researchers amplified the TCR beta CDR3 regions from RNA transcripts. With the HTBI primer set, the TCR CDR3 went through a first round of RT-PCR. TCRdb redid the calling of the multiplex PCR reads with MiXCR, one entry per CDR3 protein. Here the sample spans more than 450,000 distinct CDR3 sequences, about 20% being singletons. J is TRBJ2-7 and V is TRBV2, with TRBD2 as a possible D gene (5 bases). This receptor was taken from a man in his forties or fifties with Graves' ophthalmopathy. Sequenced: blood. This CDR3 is CASSEASGIPYEQYF. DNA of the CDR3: TGTGCCAGCAGTGAAGCATCGGGGATCCCCTACGAGCAGTACTTC. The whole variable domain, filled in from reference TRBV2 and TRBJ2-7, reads EPEVTQTPSHQVTQMGQEVILRCVPISNHLYFYWYRQILGQKVEFLVSFYNNEISEKSEIFDDQFSVERPDGSNFTLKIRSTKLEDSAMYFCASSEASGIPYEQYFGPGTRLTVT.